Described below is a single TCR beta chain sequence and its context. As yet, its antigen is unknown. This sample was taken from a study of blood T cells in healthy people across ages. In terms of origin and age, donors were healthy Caucasian individuals from Russia aged roughly 6 to 95. Every donor contributed around 10 milliliters of peripheral blood by blood draw. CDR1 is SGHRS, CDR2 YFSETQ, per germline. Trimming removed 6 bases at V and 4 bases at J, with 15 bases between. The CDR3 spans 14 residues. Study observations and caveats: With naive T cell percentage, TCR beta diversity showed a strong correlation. There was no known CMV status for donors, so expanded clonotype changes were possibly confounded.

A second PCR of 7 to 11 cycles used a sample-barcoded 5' primer and a J-beta primer mix. TCRdb recomputed calls from the 5' RACE reads with MiXCR, one row per CDR3 protein. The sample records 700,000 or so distinct CDR3 sequences, 22% being singletons. Sequenced sample: blood. V gene TRBV5-1 combines with J gene TRBJ2-3; tentatively, D is TRBD2 (5 bases). This TCR derives from a man in his 70s in good health. The CDR3 reads CASNTGSRADTQYF. The CDR3 nucleotides are TGCGCCAGCAATACGGGGTCTCGCGCAGATACGCAGTATTTT.